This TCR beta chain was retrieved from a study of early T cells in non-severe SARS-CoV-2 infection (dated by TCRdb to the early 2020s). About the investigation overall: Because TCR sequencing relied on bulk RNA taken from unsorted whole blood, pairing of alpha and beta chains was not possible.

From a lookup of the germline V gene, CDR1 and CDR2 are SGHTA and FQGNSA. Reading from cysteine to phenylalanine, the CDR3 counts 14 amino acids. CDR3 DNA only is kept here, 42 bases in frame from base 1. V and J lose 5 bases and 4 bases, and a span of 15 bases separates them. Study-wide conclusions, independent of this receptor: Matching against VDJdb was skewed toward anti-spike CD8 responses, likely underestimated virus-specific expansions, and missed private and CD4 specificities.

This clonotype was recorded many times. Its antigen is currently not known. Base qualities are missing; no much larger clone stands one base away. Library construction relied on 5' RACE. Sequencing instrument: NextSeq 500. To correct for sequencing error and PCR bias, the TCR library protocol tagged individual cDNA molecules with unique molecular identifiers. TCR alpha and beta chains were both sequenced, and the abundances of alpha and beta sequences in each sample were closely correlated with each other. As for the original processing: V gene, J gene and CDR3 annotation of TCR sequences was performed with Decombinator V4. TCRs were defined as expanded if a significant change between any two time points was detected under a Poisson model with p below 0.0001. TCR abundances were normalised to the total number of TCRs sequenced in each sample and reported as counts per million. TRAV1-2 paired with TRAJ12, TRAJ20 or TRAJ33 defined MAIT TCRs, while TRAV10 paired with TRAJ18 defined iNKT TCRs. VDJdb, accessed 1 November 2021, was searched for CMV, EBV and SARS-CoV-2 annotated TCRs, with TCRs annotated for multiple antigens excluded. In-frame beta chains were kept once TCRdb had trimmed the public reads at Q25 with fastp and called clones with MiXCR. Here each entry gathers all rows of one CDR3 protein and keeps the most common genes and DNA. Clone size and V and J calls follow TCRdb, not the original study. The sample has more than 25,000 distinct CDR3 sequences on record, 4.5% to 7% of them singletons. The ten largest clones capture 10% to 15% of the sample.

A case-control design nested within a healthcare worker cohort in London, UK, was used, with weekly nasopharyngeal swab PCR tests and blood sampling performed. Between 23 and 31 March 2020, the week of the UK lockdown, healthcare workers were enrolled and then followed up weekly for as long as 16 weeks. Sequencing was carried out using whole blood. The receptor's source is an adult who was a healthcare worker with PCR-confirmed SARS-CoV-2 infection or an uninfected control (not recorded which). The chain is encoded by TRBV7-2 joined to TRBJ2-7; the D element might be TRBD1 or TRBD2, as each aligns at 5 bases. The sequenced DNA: TGTGCCAGCAGCGACCCGGGACCTCTTTACGAGCAGTACTTC. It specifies CASSDPGPLYEQYF.